Below, 9 T cell receptor beta chains from the same sample are listed, as sequenced in a study of PD-L1 blockade in urothelial cancer. Profiling relied on immunoSEQ multiplex PCR, and the TCRdb table lists in-frame clones only, not all of them. The sample lists about 63,000 clones, 81% seen once, with about 2.9% in the top ten. The sample's time point: pretreatment peripheral blood. This material consisted of PBMCs, taken around atezolizumab (anti-PD-L1) treatment. Source of these receptors: a man between 65 and 85 years old with urothelial cancer.

The chain recombines TRBV30 with TRBJ1-2; 9 bases agree with TRBD1. The CDR3 is 15 residues long. CDR1 and CDR2 (germline): GTSNPN, SVGIG (reference sequence). Trimming cost V 4 bases and J 6 bases; bases outside gene matches: 12. CDR3 sequence: CAWKIDRGIPDGYTF. The CDR3 DNA is TGTGCCTGGAAAATAGACAGGGGGATACCGGATGGCTACACCTTC. Full variable domain (missing parts from reference TRBV30 and TRBJ1-2): SQTIHQWPATLVQPVGSPLSLECTVEGTSNPNLYWYRQAAGRGLQLLFYSVGIGQISSEVPQNLSASRPQDRQFILSSKKLLLSDSGFYLCAWKIDRGIPDGYTFGSGTRLTVV.

This chain uses TRBV28 with TRBJ2-7; D is perhaps TRBD2 (6 bases). The CDR3 spans 13 residues. Germline V gene data show CDR1 as MDHEN and CDR2 as SYDVKM. The V end lost 3 bases, the J end lost 4 bases, and 10 bases lay between the germline ends. CDR3 bases: TGTGCCAGCAGTTTGGCTAGCGTTTACGAGCAGTACTTC. The encoded protein is CASSLASVYEQYF.

J is TRBJ2-2 and V is TRBV6-1; D gene ambiguous. The CDR3 runs to 13 residues. Germline values: CDR1 MNHNS, CDR2 SASEGT. Trimming removed 8 bases at V and 1 base at J, with 8 bases between. CDR3 amino acids: CASPFRNTGELFF. CDR3 DNA sequence: TGTGCCAGCCCCTTTCGGAACACCGGGGAGCTGTTTTTT.

The chain has TRBV19 and TRBJ1-2; D is perhaps TRBD1 (6 bases). V was trimmed by 5 bases and J by 1 base, leaving 11 bases between them. The germline V gene encodes CDR1 LNHDA and CDR2 SQIVND (reference sequence). CDR3 length: 14 residues. The CDR3 reads CASSPGQNNYGYTF. The CDR3 region has the DNA TGTGCCAGTAGTCCCGGACAGAATAACTATGGCTACACCTTC. Combining the CDR3 with reference TRBV19 and TRBJ1-2 gives the whole variable domain DGGITQSPKYLFRKEGQNVTLSCEQNLNHDAMYWYRQDPGQGLRLIYYSQIVNDFQKGDIAEGYSVSREKKESFPLTVTSAQKNPTAFYLCASSPGQNNYGYTFGSGTRLTVV.

J is TRBJ1-2 and V is TRBV29-1; D is unresolved. Germline V gene sequence: CDR1 SQVTM, CDR2 ANQGSEA. CDR3 length: 11 residues. Trimming pared 5 bases from V and 2 bases from J, leaving 6 bases between. CDR3 loop: CSVLQNYGYTF. The CDR3 coding sequence is TGCAGCGTTCTACAGAACTATGGCTACACCTTC.

J is TRBJ2-7 and V is TRBV14; D is unclear. V lost 4 bases, J lost 6 bases, and 16 bases lay in between. The CDR3 consists of 14 residues. Germline-derived CDR1 and CDR2 are SGHDN and FVKESK. The CDR3 coding sequence is TGTGCCAGCAGCCCCGTGACTCATCCTACCGAGCAGTACTTC. Protein sequence: CASSPVTHPTEQYF.

The chain recombines TRBV7-6 with TRBJ2-1; 11 nucleotides match TRBD2. The V gene's germline CDR1 is SGHVS and CDR2 FNYEAQ. V lost 1 base, J lost 9 bases, and 8 bases stayed unmatched. This CDR3 has 16 residues. DNA for the CDR3: TGTGCCAGCAGCTTAGTTAGCGGGAGGGCCTGGGGTGAGCAGTTCTTC. Protein product: CASSLVSGRAWGEQFF.

The chain combines TRBV5-1 with TRBJ2-4, with 11 bases matching TRBD2. V lost 3 bases and J lost 8; bases outside the gene matches: 16. Germline lookup yields CDR1 SGHRS and CDR2 YFSETQ. The CDR3 is made up of 18 amino acids. This CDR3 reads CASSSPPGLADKRYIQYF. Here the CDR3 DNA reads TGCGCCAGCAGCTCCCCACCGGGACTAGCGGATAAGAGATACATTCAGTACTTC.

The sample holds one count of this clone. V is TRBV5-1 and J is TRBJ1-3; a weak D match, TRBD1 (5 bases). Germline CDR1 is SGHRS and CDR2 is YFSETQ. The CDR3 loop spans 18 amino acids. V shed 4 bases and J shed 1 base, with 21 bases lying between them. CDR3 in DNA: TGCGCCAGCAGCCTAACAACTTGGACACTCACTTCTGGAAACACCATATATTTT. Amino acid sequence: CASSLTTWTLTSGNTIYF.